These 4 T cell receptor beta chains share one sample of origin, sequenced in a study of T-cell memory formation after mild COVID-19. One entry per CDR3 protein results from TCRdb running MiXCR on the 5' RACE reads. Of approximately 240,000 distinct CDR3 sequences detected, around 17% appear once; the ten largest clones hold around 3.8%. Sequenced input: PBMCs or a T cell subset sorted from them (not recorded which). These receptors came from a man aged 18 to 30 who had mild COVID-19 (a few samples of this study predate the infection). Cell type and time point are not known.

Many counts were recorded for this clonotype. This chain links TRBV7-7 with TRBJ2-2; no clear D. Trimming took off 5 bases at V and 4 bases at J, with 11 bases between the two ends. The CDR3 consists of 14 residues. Germline-derived CDR1 and CDR2 are SSHAT and FNYEAQ (reference sequence). CDR3 in amino acids: CASSASRSTGELFF. The CDR3 DNA reads as TGTGCCAGCAGCGCCAGTAGGAGCACCGGGGAGCTGTTTTTT.

The rearrangement links TRBV12-3 or TRBV12-4 to TRBJ2-3; unclear D gene. Trimming took 3 bases from V and 2 from J, leaving 9 bases between them. CDR3 length: 14 amino acids. The CDR3: CASSFWGVTDTQYF. The CDR3 DNA is TGTGCCAGCAGTTTCTGGGGTGTCACAGATACGCAGTATTTT.

This clonotype was seen a handful of times. The V call is TRBV23-1, the J call TRBJ1-5, with 8 bases identical to TRBD1. TRBV23-1 is classed as an ORF, of uncertain function. The length of the CDR3 is 14 residues. V dropped 6 bases and J dropped 6; count of bases not matched to a gene: 7. DNA for the CDR3: TGCGCCAGCAGCAGGGGGCGGATGGCTCAGCCCCAGCATTTT. Encoded protein: CASSRGRMAQPQHF.

This clonotype came up a few times. The rearrangement links TRBV10-3 to TRBJ1-2; 7 bases agree with TRBD1. After removal of 9 bases from V and 1 base from J, the junction contained 14 bases not matched to a gene. This CDR3 has 16 amino acids. CDR1 ENHRY and CDR2 SYGVKD come from the germline V gene. CDR3 nucleotides: TGTGCCATATTCTCCCAGGACAGGACTCTTAACTATGGCTACACCTTC. This gives the protein CAIFSQDRTLNYGYTF.